Listed below are T cell receptor beta chains from one sample, sequenced in a study of T cell responses to AZD1222 COVID-19 vaccine. Assay: immunoSEQ multiplex PCR; the TCRdb copy retains only in-frame clones and omits some. The sample shows around 200,000 clones, about 90% of them seen only once. Sequenced here: peripheral blood, sampled on day 0 of AZD1222 vaccination. The receptors were sampled from an adult in good health. CDR3s include the opening cysteine and the closing phenylalanine or tryptophan. Each record gives: J gene, clone size, D gene, V gene, CDR3 protein, CDR3 DNA. The D gene is left open where the match is weak. Expanded clones get a size class; other rows say once, few or many, or leave the size out.

j_call: TRBJ1-2; clone_size: .; d_call: .; v_call: TRBV15; cdr3_aa: CATSREAGANYGYTF; cdr3_nt: TGTGCCACCAGCAGAGAGGCAGGAGCTAACTATGGCTACACCTTC
j_call: TRBJ2-1; clone_size: .; d_call: TRBD2; v_call: TRBV19; cdr3_aa: CASSIRREIPYNEQFF; cdr3_nt: TGTGCCAGTAGTATAAGGCGGGAGATCCCCTACAATGAGCAGTTCTTC
j_call: TRBJ1-1; clone_size: once; d_call: .; v_call: TRBV5-4; cdr3_aa: CASSLGGRKDTEAFF; cdr3_nt: TGTGCCAGCAGCTTGGGGGGTAGGAAGGACACTGAAGCTTTCTTT
j_call: TRBJ1-1; clone_size: .; d_call: TRBD1; v_call: TRBV19; cdr3_aa: CASSTRDRGRRTEAFF; cdr3_nt: TGTGCCAGTAGTACCCGGGACAGGGGGCGCCGGACTGAAGCTTTCTTT
j_call: TRBJ2-7; clone_size: .; d_call: .; v_call: TRBV10-1; cdr3_aa: CASSDGSSYEQYF; cdr3_nt: TGCGCCAGCAGTGATGGAAGCTCCTACGAGCAGTACTTC
j_call: TRBJ1-2; clone_size: few; d_call: TRBD1; v_call: TRBV9; cdr3_aa: CASSPRQGYNYGYTF; cdr3_nt: TGTGCCAGCAGCCCACGACAGGGTTACAACTATGGCTACACCTTC
j_call: TRBJ2-2; clone_size: .; d_call: .; v_call: TRBV7-7; cdr3_aa: CASSLRVNTGELFF; cdr3_nt: TGTGCTAGCAGCTTAAGGGTAAACACCGGGGAGCTGTTTTTT
j_call: TRBJ2-5; clone_size: .; d_call: .; v_call: TRBV29-1; cdr3_aa: CSVTNSAGIPPQAQYF; cdr3_nt: TGCAGCGTTACCAATAGTGCCGGGATCCCCCCCCAGGCCCAGTACTTC
j_call: TRBJ1-5; clone_size: .; d_call: TRBD1; v_call: TRBV28; cdr3_aa: CASSPPDRVNQPQHF; cdr3_nt: TGTGCCAGCAGTCCCCCGGACAGGGTCAATCAGCCCCAGCATTTT
j_call: TRBJ2-5; clone_size: .; d_call: TRBD1; v_call: TRBV5-1; cdr3_aa: CASSLTGGTGGRIETQYF; cdr3_nt: TGCGCCAGCAGCTTGACGGGAGGAACAGGGGGCAGGATTGAGACCCAGTACTTC
j_call: TRBJ1-2; clone_size: .; d_call: .; v_call: TRBV9; cdr3_aa: CASSVEDSTYGYTF; cdr3_nt: TGTGCCAGCAGCGTAGAAGACAGCACCTATGGCTACACCTTC
j_call: TRBJ2-7; clone_size: few; d_call: .; v_call: TRBV28; cdr3_aa: CASSPSFGATSSYEQYF; cdr3_nt: TGTGCCAGCAGTCCCAGCTTCGGGGCGACTAGCTCCTACGAGCAGTACTTC
j_call: TRBJ1-1; clone_size: .; d_call: .; v_call: TRBV7-6; cdr3_aa: CASSSQSGTPNTEAFF; cdr3_nt: TGTGCCAGCAGCTCCCAATCCGGGACACCGAACACTGAAGCTTTCTTT
j_call: TRBJ1-1; clone_size: .; d_call: .; v_call: TRBV5-5; cdr3_aa: CASSLVRGTEAFF; cdr3_nt: TGTGCCAGCAGCTTGGTCAGGGGCACTGAAGCTTTCTTT
j_call: TRBJ2-3; clone_size: .; d_call: .; v_call: TRBV10-3; cdr3_aa: CAIMSEDSGTDTQYF; cdr3_nt: TGTGCCATCATGTCGGAGGACAGCGGCACAGATACGCAGTATTTT
j_call: TRBJ1-1; clone_size: .; d_call: TRBD1; v_call: TRBV19; cdr3_aa: CASSGWTGTFF; cdr3_nt: TGTGCCAGTAGTGGATGGACAGGGACTTTCTTT
j_call: TRBJ1-6; clone_size: .; d_call: .; v_call: TRBV3-1/TRBV3-2; cdr3_aa: CASSQGLDRRNSPLHF; cdr3_nt: TGTGCCAGCAGCCAAGGGCTGGACCGAAGGAATTCACCCCTCCACTTT
j_call: TRBJ2-5; clone_size: .; d_call: TRBD1; v_call: TRBV19; cdr3_aa: CASSTGTGGAEETQYF; cdr3_nt: TGTGCCAGTAGTACCGGGACAGGGGGAGCGGAAGAGACCCAGTACTTC
j_call: TRBJ1-1; clone_size: .; d_call: .; v_call: TRBV10-3; cdr3_aa: CAISGEGRGPEAFF; cdr3_nt: TGTGCCATCAGTGGAGAGGGGCGCGGTCCAGAAGCTTTCTTT
j_call: TRBJ1-2; clone_size: .; d_call: TRBD1; v_call: TRBV7-8; cdr3_aa: CASSPDRDYGYTF; cdr3_nt: TGTGCCAGCAGCCCTGACAGGGACTATGGCTACACCTTC
j_call: TRBJ2-5; clone_size: .; d_call: .; v_call: TRBV24-1; cdr3_aa: CATSDGGETQYF; cdr3_nt: TGTGCCACCAGTGATGGTGGGGAGACCCAGTACTTC
j_call: TRBJ2-3; clone_size: .; d_call: TRBD1; v_call: TRBV18; cdr3_aa: CASARTGGLTDTQYF; cdr3_nt: TGTGCCAGCGCTCGGACAGGGGGATTGACAGATACGCAGTATTTT
j_call: TRBJ2-3; clone_size: .; d_call: TRBD2; v_call: TRBV3-1/TRBV3-2; cdr3_aa: CASSTTSGGASPDTQYF; cdr3_nt: TGTGCCAGCAGCACTACTAGCGGGGGGGCCTCCCCAGATACGCAGTATTTT
j_call: TRBJ2-5; clone_size: .; d_call: TRBD2; v_call: TRBV5-4; cdr3_aa: CASSLLTSGSRRETQYF; cdr3_nt: TGTGCCAGCAGCTTGCTTACTAGCGGATCTCGGCGGGAGACCCAGTACTTC
j_call: TRBJ2-2; clone_size: .; d_call: .; v_call: TRBV6-4; cdr3_aa: CASSDWPRTGELFF; cdr3_nt: TGTGCCAGCAGTGACTGGCCGCGGACCGGGGAGCTGTTTTTT